Sequencing of this TCR beta chain was carried out in a study of response to subunit inactivated influenza vaccine. TCRdb re-called the RT-PCR reads with MiXCR, one entry per CDR3 protein. The profile shows roughly 460,000 distinct CDR3 sequences, 11% of them singletons. Points from the study as a whole: Each seasonal influenza vaccination, the authors suggested, recruits few new T cells.

The CDR3 runs to 14 residues. The V gene lost 2 bases and the J gene lost 6 bases, with 11 bases spanning the gap. Germline V gene lookup returns CDR1 SGHRS and CDR2 YFSETQ. This clonotype has more than one count but fewer than ten. What it binds is not known. This specimen consisted of PBMCs from blood, obtained about 40 days after vaccination. This sequence joins TRBV5-1 and TRBJ1-4; a weak D match, TRBD1 (5 bases). The source is a man aged 50 to 59 who received an inactivated influenza vaccine. CDR3 in amino acids: CASSLFGDHEKLFF. The CDR3 DNA reads as TGCGCCAGCAGCTTATTCGGGGACCATGAAAAACTGTTTTTT.